This T cell receptor beta chain appears in the sequencing data of a study of neoadjuvant anti-PD-1 for oral cavity cancer. V was clipped by 6 bases and J by 0 bases, with 12 bases between them. The CDR3 is 15 amino acids. Looked up from germline, CDR1 is ENHRY and CDR2 is SYGVKD. Sequenced by immunoSEQ multiplex PCR; TCRdb stores in-frame clones only, minus some. The data show tens of thousands of clones, around 83% seen once. The chain combines TRBV10-3 with TRBJ1-3; no clear D. Sequenced material: PBMCs, taken before nivolumab (anti-PD-1) treatment. The TCR comes from a person between 35 and 79 years old with oral cavity squamous cell carcinoma. The CDR3 here is CAIRPTETSGNTIYF. The CDR3 coding sequence is TGTGCCATCAGGCCAACCGAGACCTCTGGAAACACCATATATTTT.